The sequence of this T cell receptor beta chain was determined in a study of shared T cell receptors in the human thymus. Assay: immunoSEQ multiplex PCR; the TCRdb copy retains only in-frame clones and omits some. The sample contains some 700,000 clones, roughly 90% of which appear only once. The CDR3 extends over 16 amino acids. Trimming stripped 9 bases from V and 2 bases from J, with 22 bases between. Per the germline V gene, CDR1 is LNHDA and CDR2 is SQIVND (reference sequence). These data were also filed under a second study, of human thymus T cells. That source notes: Thymic and blood repertoires showed apparently biased V and J gene usage. Among unrelated individuals, related research reported thymic repertoires that overlapped highly.

Sequenced sample: thymocytes. The TCR comes from a boy in the first two years of life with a congenital heart defect. This chain connects TRBV19 to TRBJ1-2; tentative D call: TRBD1 (6 bases). CDR3 nucleotide sequence: TGTGCCAGCCTAAGTAGACAGGCTACGCAGAACTATGGCTACACCTTC. Its translation: CASLSRQATQNYGYTF. Variable domain in full (rest from reference TRBV19 and TRBJ1-2): DGGITQSPKYLFRKEGQNVTLSCEQNLNHDAMYWYRQDPGQGLRLIYYSQIVNDFQKGDIAEGYSVSREKKESFPLTVTSAQKNPTAFYLCASLSRQATQNYGYTFGSGTRLTVV.